The 18 T cell receptor beta chains below all came from one sample that was sequenced in a study of cytomegalovirus exposure and HLA in healthy donors. PCR employed 60 Vbeta and 13 Jbeta primers. Using immunoSEQ multiplex PCR, the repertoire was profiled, and TCRdb retains in-frame clones only, with some absent. The sample consists of roughly 200,000 clones, approximately 85% of them appearing once. The sequenced sample consisted of PBMCs. Receptors were obtained from a woman between 50 and 59 years old in good health and CMV-seronegative.

This chain joins TRBV6-5 and TRBJ2-7, with TRBD2 identical over 7 bases. Trimming took 2 bases from V and 4 from J; bases not matched to a gene: 8. The CDR3 runs 15 residues. CDR1 is MNHEY, CDR2 SVGAGI, per germline. CDR3 in amino acids: CASSYGLAEFYEQYF. The CDR3 bases are TGTGCCAGCAGTTACGGCCTAGCGGAGTTTTACGAGCAGTACTTC.

This chain links TRBV19 with TRBJ2-7; 9 nucleotides match TRBD1. The CDR3 has 15 amino acids. V trimming: 5 bases; J trimming: 6 bases; junction bases outside the gene matches: 11. Germline CDR1 reads LNHDA; CDR2 reads SQIVND (reference sequence). The CDR3 DNA sequence: TGTGCCAGTAGTGTCCTACAGGGGGCCCAAAGCGAGCAGTACTTC. It translates to CASSVLQGAQSEQYF.

A single count supports this clone. The chain has TRBV4-1 and TRBJ2-7; D is uncertain. The CDR3 runs 14 residues. Per the germline V gene, CDR1 is MGHRA and CDR2 is YSYEKL. The V end lost 0 bases, the J end lost 3 bases, and 9 bases lay between the germline ends. The CDR3 loop is CASSQDSTYYEQYF. CDR3 DNA: TGCGCCAGCAGCCAAGATAGCACCTACTACGAGCAGTACTTC.

CDR3 coding DNA: TGTGCCAGCCTCCCAGCCGGGACAGGGATCTATGGCTACACCTTC. This translates into CASLPAGTGIYGYTF. This chain joins TRBV2 and TRBJ1-2, with 9 bases lining up with TRBD1. The V gene end was trimmed by 8 bases and the J gene end by 4 bases; junction bases not matched to a gene: 11. Germline V gene data show CDR1 as SNHLY and CDR2 as FYNNEI. The CDR3 loop spans 15 amino acids.

The chain combines TRBV27 with TRBJ2-5; the match to TRBD2 covers 11 bases. CDR3 length: 17 amino acids. V trimming: 6 bases; J trimming: 0 bases; junction bases outside the gene matches: 9. Germline CDR1 MNHEY, CDR2 SMNVEV (reference sequence). The CDR3 here is CASSNTGTSGYQETQYF. CDR3 sequence (DNA): TGTGCCAGCAGCAATACCGGGACTAGCGGATACCAAGAGACCCAGTACTTC.

V is TRBV11-2 and J is TRBJ2-2; D might be TRBD2 (5 bases). Trimming stripped 4 bases from V and 1 base from J, with 16 bases between. Germline CDR1 is SGHAT and CDR2 is FQNNGV. The CDR3 loop spans 17 amino acids. The CDR3 sequence: CASSSKLGNRNTGELFF. The CDR3 nucleotides read TGTGCCAGCAGCTCGAAACTAGGGAACAGGAACACCGGGGAGCTGTTTTTT.

This chain links TRBV27 with TRBJ2-1; 8 bases map to TRBD1. V lost 2 bases, J lost 1 base, and 1 base stayed unmatched. The CDR3 is made up of 15 amino acids. Per the germline V gene, CDR1 is MNHEY and CDR2 is SMNVEV (reference sequence). CDR3 in DNA: TGTGCCAGCAGTTTAAGGGACAGGTCCTACAATGAGCAGTTCTTC. As protein: CASSLRDRSYNEQFF.

The rearrangement uses TRBV28 and TRBJ2-6, with TRBD1 matching over 8 bases. Germline trimming cut 3 bases from V and 4 bases from J; bases unmatched to any gene: 5. CDR3 length equals 16 residues. Germline-derived CDR1 and CDR2 are MDHEN and SYDVKM. The CDR3 sequence: CASSFQGAGGANVLTF. The DNA of the CDR3 is TGTGCCAGCAGTTTTCAGGGGGCAGGCGGGGCCAACGTCCTGACTTTC.

V gene TRBV4-3 combines with J gene TRBJ2-7; TRBD2 aligns across 7 bases. The CDR3 is 16 amino acids. Germline lookup yields CDR1 LGHNA and CDR2 YSLEER. V was clipped by 3 bases and J by 2 bases; unmatched bases: 10. The DNA for the CDR3 is TGCGCCAGCAGCCATCCCGCGAGGAGCGGGGCCTACGAGCAGTACTTC. The encoded protein is CASSHPARSGAYEQYF.

The chain links TRBV19 to TRBJ1-5; D unresolved. Germline CDR1 reads LNHDA; CDR2 reads SQIVND (reference sequence). The CDR3 has 14 amino acids. The germline V and J ends were trimmed by 5 bases and 5 bases, with 13 bases remaining between them. The CDR3 DNA follows: TGTGCCAGTAGTTTGGGCAATACCGATCAGCCCCAGCATTTT. The encoded protein is CASSLGNTDQPQHF.

The CDR3 loop reads CASSSFDSRNTEAFF. CDR3 DNA sequence: TGTGCCAGCAGCTCATTTGACAGCCGGAACACTGAAGCTTTCTTT. V is TRBV11-2 and J is TRBJ1-1; tentative D call: TRBD1 (5 bases). Per the germline V gene, CDR1 is SGHAT and CDR2 is FQNNGV. Trimming pared 4 bases from V and 1 base from J, leaving 13 bases between. There are 15 residues in the CDR3.

The chain is built from TRBV28 and TRBJ1-2, with D tentatively TRBD1 (6 bases). Germline CDR1 MDHEN, CDR2 SYDVKM. The V end was cut by 7 bases, the J end by 2 bases, with 11 bases between. This CDR3 comprises 13 residues. This CDR3 reads CASKTGANYGYTF. Written as DNA, the CDR3 is TGTGCCAGCAAGACAGGTGCGAACTATGGCTACACCTTC.

This clone was detected a few times. The rearrangement uses TRBV6-1 and TRBJ1-5; D may be TRBD1 (6 bases). The V end lost 5 bases, the J end lost 1 base, and 9 bases lay between the germline ends. This CDR3 spans 14 amino acids. Germline V gene sequence: CDR1 MNHNS, CDR2 SASEGT. CDR3 protein: CASSFTGSNQPQHF. CDR3 bases: TGTGCCAGCAGTTTCACAGGGAGCAATCAGCCCCAGCATTTT.

The chain links TRBV2 to TRBJ1-2; D unclear. Trimming removed 4 bases from V and 7 bases from J, with 16 bases in between. Germline values: CDR1 SNHLY, CDR2 FYNNEI. The CDR3 has 14 residues. CDR3 region: CASSASSVEGGYTF. CDR3 coding DNA: TGTGCCAGCAGTGCTTCATCTGTGGAGGGTGGCTACACCTTC.

The V gene is TRBV7-3, the J gene TRBJ2-3, with unresolved D. CDR1 is SGHTA and CDR2 is FQGTGA in the germline V gene. The ends were cut back, 4 bases at V and 0 bases at J, with 11 bases in the middle. This CDR3 has 15 residues. CDR3 region: CASSSRGFSTDTQYF. DNA for the CDR3: TGTGCCAGCAGCTCGAGAGGATTTAGCACAGATACGCAGTATTTT.

This chain joins TRBV19 and TRBJ1-1; D call uncertain. This CDR3 contains 14 residues. The germline V gene has CDR1 LNHDA and CDR2 SQIVND (reference sequence). The V gene lost 6 bases and the J gene lost 2 bases, with 13 bases spanning the gap. CDR3 nucleotides: TGTGCCAGTAGGGCCGGGAGGATAAACACTGAAGCTTTCTTT. Translation: CASRAGRINTEAFF.

The chain combines TRBV2 with TRBJ2-7; 9 bases fit TRBD2. Germline loops: CDR1 SNHLY, CDR2 FYNNEI. Trimming took 3 bases from V and 9 from J; bases not matched to a gene: 6. The length of the CDR3 is 13 residues. The CDR3 here is CASSDAGRGGQYF. CDR3 DNA sequence: TGTGCCAGCAGTGATGCAGGGCGGGGGGGGCAGTACTTC.

This rearrangement joins TRBV28 to TRBJ2-2; D perhaps matches TRBD2 (5 bases). The CDR3 extends over 14 amino acids. CDR1 and CDR2 from the germline V gene are MDHEN and SYDVKM. V was trimmed by 1 base and J by 3 bases, leaving 6 bases between them. CDR3: CASSLSGYTGELFF. The DNA for the CDR3 is TGTGCCAGCAGTTTATCGGGGTACACCGGGGAGCTGTTTTTT.